The 21 T cell receptor beta chains below all came from one sample that was sequenced in a study of T cell responses to AZD1222 COVID-19 vaccine. Profiling relied on immunoSEQ multiplex PCR, and the TCRdb table lists in-frame clones only, not all of them. The table lists more than 100,000 clones, roughly nine tenths of them singletons. The sample was peripheral blood, taken on day 0 of AZD1222 vaccination. These receptor sequences come from an adult in good health.

This chain joins TRBV20-1 and TRBJ2-7; tentative D call: TRBD1 (6 bases). This CDR3 comprises 12 residues. Trimming pared 3 bases from V and 6 bases from J, leaving 12 bases between. Germline CDR1 DFQATT, CDR2 SNEGSKA (reference sequence). CDR3 sequence reads: CSASSRGTEQYF. For the CDR3, the DNA is TGCAGTGCTAGTTCCAGGGGTACCGAGCAGTACTTC.

CDR3 sequence reads: CSASPPAGTEAFF. For the CDR3, the DNA is TGCAGTGCTAGTCCCCCGGCAGGAACTGAAGCTTTCTTT. The rearrangement links TRBV20-1 to TRBJ1-1, with D uncertain. The CDR3 spans 13 residues. Germline CDR1 DFQATT, CDR2 SNEGSKA (reference sequence). The V and J ends lost 3 bases and 5 bases respectively, with 13 bases between them.

The chain employs TRBV24-1 and TRBJ2-3, with 8 bases identical to TRBD1. V trimming: 5 bases; J trimming: 0 bases; junction bases outside the gene matches: 12. CDR3 size: 18 residues. Per the germline V gene, CDR1 is KGHDR and CDR2 is SFDVKD. The CDR3 bases are TGTGCCACCAGTGGGCCCTCCCGGACAGGGACTAGCACAGATACGCAGTATTTT. Amino acids: CATSGPSRTGTSTDTQYF.

This chain links TRBV1 with TRBJ2-1; the DNA was not used to check the table's D call, TRBD2. TRBV1 is a listed pseudogene. This CDR3 spans 20 amino acids. CDR3 sequence: CTSSPIARTSGSNSYNEQFF. CDR3 nucleotide sequence: TGCACCAGCAGCCCAATCGCCCGGACTAGCGGGTCGAATTCCTACAATGAGCAGTTCTTC.

This chain uses TRBV20-1 with TRBJ1-1; no clear D. Trimming shortened V by 3 bases and J by 7 bases, and 9 bases separated the two germline ends. The CDR3 consists of 11 residues. Germline CDR1 reads DFQATT; CDR2 reads SNEGSKA (reference sequence). DNA for the CDR3: TGCAGTGCTAGTCGGGCGTTTGAAGCTTTCTTT. It is translated as CSASRAFEAFF.

The chain is built from TRBV7-2 and TRBJ1-5; D perhaps matches TRBD1 (5 bases). The CDR3 spans 15 residues. In germline, CDR1 is SGHTA, CDR2 FQGNSA. Trimming removed 3 bases at V and 6 bases at J, with 15 bases between. The CDR3 coding sequence is TGTGCCAGCAGCTTCTCTGGGAGTGGGGGTCAGCCCCAGCATTTT. This translates into CASSFSGSGGQPQHF. Full variable domain (remainder filled in from reference TRBV7-2 and TRBJ1-5): GAGVSQSPSNKVTEKGKDVELRCDPISGHTALYWYRQSLGQGLEFLIYFQGNSAPDKSGLPSDRFSAERTGGSVSTLTIQRTQQEDSAVYLCASSFSGSGGQPQHFGDGTRLSIL.

J is TRBJ1-5 and V is TRBV19, with a tentative D call TRBD1 (5 bases). The CDR3 has 13 amino acids. Trimming removed 4 bases at V and 7 bases at J, with 11 bases between. CDR1 and CDR2 from the germline V gene are LNHDA and SQIVND (reference sequence). The chain's CDR3 is CASSTGIRQPQHF. The CDR3 coding sequence is TGTGCCAGTAGTACAGGGATTCGGCAGCCCCAGCATTTT.

This sequence joins TRBV30 and TRBJ1-1, with TRBD1 as a possible D gene (5 bases). Germline V gene data show CDR1 as GTSNPN and CDR2 as SVGIG (reference sequence). V lost 4 bases to trimming and J lost 8 bases, with 14 bases between them. The CDR3 length is 12 residues. Here the CDR3 reads CAWTTGTPEAFF. The CDR3 DNA sequence: TGTGCCTGGACTACCGGGACCCCAGAAGCTTTCTTT. Supplemented by reference TRBV30 and TRBJ1-1, the full variable domain reads SQTIHQWPATLVQPVGSPLSLECTVEGTSNPNLYWYRQAAGRGLQLLFYSVGIGQISSEVPQNLSASRPQDRQFILSSKKLLLSDSGFYLCAWTTGTPEAFFGQGTRLTVV.

This CDR3 reads CASSLIGRPPLHF. For the CDR3, the DNA is TGTGCCAGCAGTTTAATAGGCCGGCCACCCCTCCACTTT. This chain uses TRBV12-3 or TRBV12-4 with TRBJ1-6; D ambiguous. The CDR3 is 13 amino acids. V was pared by 2 bases and J by 11 bases, with 10 bases between.

This sequence joins TRBV6-2 or TRBV6-3 and TRBJ2-7, with D unclear. Trimming took off 5 bases at V and 3 bases at J, with 11 bases between the two ends. The CDR3 is 13 amino acids. Germline loops: CDR1 MNHEY, CDR2 SVGEGT. Here the CDR3 DNA reads TGTGCCAGCAGTCCCGCCCTCTACTACGAGCAGTACTTC. Translating gives CASSPALYYEQYF.

The rearrangement uses TRBV7-9 and TRBJ2-3, with D possibly TRBD2 on 5 matching bases. V gave up 5 bases and J gave up 1 base, with 10 bases separating them. CDR1 is SEHNR, CDR2 FQNEAQ, per germline (reference sequence). The CDR3 runs to 14 residues. The CDR3 DNA sequence: TGTGCCAGCAGCCGGGCCGGGGGCACAGATACGCAGTATTTT. It is translated as CASSRAGGTDTQYF.

V gene TRBV7-9 combines with J gene TRBJ1-2, with D possibly TRBD1 on 6 matching bases. Trimming took off 8 bases at V and 8 bases at J, with 15 bases between the two ends. The CDR3 totals 12 residues. From germline, CDR1 is SEHNR and CDR2 FQNEAQ (reference sequence). The CDR3 region is CASSSGGRGYTF. CDR3 DNA sequence: TGTGCCAGCTCCAGTGGGGGCAGGGGCTACACCTTC.

About this clone: One end of the junction does not line up with germline, which may come from a read error. V gene TRBV30 combines with J gene TRBJ1-2; D call uncertain. This CDR3 has 11 amino acids. Germline CDR1 reads GTSNPN; CDR2 reads SVGIG (reference sequence). CDR3 DNA sequence: TGTGCCGGGAGGGTCAACTATGGCTACACCTTC. Translating it yields CAGRVNYGYTF.

The chain couples TRBV19 to TRBJ1-1; 8 nucleotides line up with TRBD1. Germline lookup yields CDR1 LNHDA and CDR2 SQIVND (reference sequence). This CDR3 is 15 amino acids long. With V trimmed by 6 bases and J by 1 base, 7 bases remained unmatched. CDR3 coding DNA: TGTGCCAGTAGGACCACAGGGGGTGAGAACACTGAAGCTTTCTTT. Its protein is CASRTTGGENTEAFF.

The rearrangement links TRBV5-4 to TRBJ1-2; D perhaps matches TRBD1 (6 bases). The CDR3 totals 14 residues. Germline V lookup: CDR1 SGHNT, CDR2 YYREEE (reference sequence). With 6 bases removed from V and 7 bases from J, the gap between germline ends came to 19 bases. CDR3 bases: TGTGCCAGCACCTCTCCCGGGACATTGGCTGGCTACACCTTC. It is translated as CASTSPGTLAGYTF.

This chain uses TRBV28 with TRBJ1-4; TRBD1 matches 7 bases. The CDR3 spans 15 residues. V was pared by 2 bases and J by 4 bases, with 4 bases of the junction left unmatched. Germline assignment: CDR1 MDHEN and CDR2 SYDVKM. CDR3: CASSLGGQRNEKLFF. CDR3 bases: TGTGCCAGCAGTTTAGGGGGACAGCGTAATGAAAAACTGTTTTTT.

The chain has TRBV30 and TRBJ1-2, with D possibly matching TRBD1 (5 bases). The V end was cut by 0 bases, the J end by 8 bases, with 25 bases between. Germline CDR1 GTSNPN, CDR2 SVGIG (reference sequence). This CDR3 spans 17 amino acids. CDR3 coding DNA: TGTGCCTGGAGTGTATTATTTCGTGTAGGGGAATCCAGGGGCTACACCTTC. Amino acid sequence: CAWSVLFRVGESRGYTF.

The chain carries TRBV10-2 and TRBJ1-2; TRBD1 matches 8 bases. V shed 6 bases, J shed 3 bases, and the junction held 3 bases outside the gene matches. This CDR3 is 13 amino acids long. CDR1 is WSHSY, CDR2 SAAADI, per germline. Here the CDR3 reads CASSLDRDYGYTF. CDR3 DNA: TGCGCCAGCAGCCTGGACAGGGACTATGGCTACACCTTC.

V and J are TRBV9 and TRBJ2-3; D remains unclear. Trimming took off 3 bases at V and 9 bases at J, with 17 bases between the two ends. Germline V gene lookup returns CDR1 SGDLS and CDR2 YYNGEE. CDR3 length: 14 residues. CDR3 amino acids: CASSAAAQSGTQYF. The CDR3 nucleotides read TGTGCCAGCAGCGCCGCCGCACAAAGTGGGACGCAGTATTTT.

The chain links TRBV19 to TRBJ1-5; D not resolved. The CDR3 spans 14 residues. V lost 6 bases and J lost 0, with 9 bases in between. The germline gives CDR1 LNHDA, CDR2 SQIVND (reference sequence). The CDR3 bases are TGTGCCAGTAGGACTCGACTTAGCAATCAGCCCCAGCATTTT. Protein sequence: CASRTRLSNQPQHF.

This chain uses TRBV30 with TRBJ2-1; D is undetermined. CDR3 length: 11 amino acids. Between the trimmed V and J ends, which lost 8 bases and 10 bases, there was a span of 15 bases. Germline V gives CDR1 GTSNPN, CDR2 SVGIG (reference sequence). The CDR3, as DNA: TGTGCCCAGAGAGGTTGGCGGGAGCAGTTCTTC. Amino acids: CAQRGWREQFF.